This T cell receptor beta chain was retrieved from a study of T cell repertoires in aging, cancer and after chemotherapy. TRB rearrangements spanning V, D and J were amplified using mixed TRB-A/B primers. TCRdb passed the multiplex PCR reads through MiXCR, listing each CDR3 protein once. This table has 2,500 to 3,000 distinct CDR3 sequences, 42% appearing once. Peripheral blood genomic DNA, not sorted cells or RNA, was the template. V dropped 6 bases and J dropped 5 bases, with 20 bases sitting between them. Germline V gene data show CDR1 as MNHEY and CDR2 as SMNVEV (reference sequence). This CDR3 is built from 17 residues. This clonotype was detected a few times.

This receptor was obtained from a human donor with a blood cancer. Specimen: blood. This chain connects TRBV27 to TRBJ2-6; D might be TRBD1 (5 bases). The CDR3 DNA is TGTGCCAGCAGACGGACAAGCTGGGGCTGGCGGGCCAACGTCCTGACTTTC. Its translation: CASRRTSWGWRANVLTF.